This T cell receptor beta chain was sequenced in a study of long-term antiretroviral therapy in people with HIV (dated 2022 in TCRdb). As for the study more broadly: The earliest samples were collected about a decade before the 2015 WHO recommendation for immediate ART, when ART was typically delayed until CD4 counts fell. This retrospective serial study examined whether starting ART and sustained HIV suppression were associated with changes in the composition and diversity of the TRB repertoire in peripheral blood. A total of around 190 cryopreserved PBMC samples came from approximately 30 adults with confirmed HIV infection and were collected serially over a mean of roughly six years (range 1-12). About 35% of the 30 participants with HIV were female. No cross-contamination during QIAcube processing was seen in test extractions of a monoclonal T-cell line run alongside roughly 30 polyclonal samples.

Notes on this clone: There is no known antigen for this receptor. Base qualities are not at hand, and no much larger clone is one base apart.

General study outcomes and caveats: Narrower CDR3 length ranges were observed in HIV repertoires than in controls, and an antigen-experienced repertoire with only a slight naive shift after ART was suggested by the network structure. Expanded TRB clones identified before ART initiation dominated the repertoire across all time points, though the dominance fluctuated and decreased in many PLHIV after ART. Inferences about post-ART repertoire changes are limited because no data were available on ART adherence, viral resistance or therapy changes. The samples span the years 2004 to 2017, and the ART regimens used at that time may not be as effective as current regimens. Starting ART was linked to a significant rise in TRB diversity, yet even after long-term ART the diversity remained significantly lower than in transplant donor controls. Because PBMC availability was limited, only the TCR beta chain was sequenced, with no alpha chain pairing. Because pre-ART samples had limited cell numbers, profiling was done on unsorted PBMC rather than on sorted CD4+ and CD8+ T cells.

The immunoSEQ hsTCRB v3.0 assay was used at survey level resolution to sequence the TRB variable region. A depth of roughly 35,000-55,000 T-cell genomes per sample was targeted for TRB sequencing. An Illumina MiSeq with a v3 150-cycle kit was used to sequence the pooled TRB libraries. The published analysis was carried out like this. Analysis of repertoires was carried out in R inside a reproducible Nextflow workflow spanning QC, data transformation and analysis. Custom analyses were implemented in LymphoSeq2, an R package for AIRR-Seq data exploration. A handful of samples that produced fewer than 5000 total TRB sequences were removed, so 200 or so HIV repertoires were analyzed. Among the approximately 190 retained HIV repertoires, 59 were collected before ART initiation and roughly 130 after ART initiation. Repertoires were downsampled to 5000 TRB nucleotide sequences, and summary statistics were averaged over 100 downsampling iterations. TRB sequences were retained for analysis only if CDR3 regions of at least seven amino acids were present. Diversity was measured with a Shannon entropy-derived clonality score and the Gini coefficient. In the repertoire networks, any two of the top 5000 CDR3 amino acid sequences were connected whenever the two sequences differed by an edit distance of one. For TRB CDR3 amino acid sequences, GLIPH2 was used to predict antigen specificity groups and MHC restriction. Known CMV, EBV, HIV or tissue antigen associations were flagged by matching CDR3 amino acid sequences against VDJdb and McPAS-TCR. Pre-ART, post-ART and control groups were compared with Wilcoxon signed-rank tests and Holm-Bonferroni correction. Entries here come from immuneACCESS through TCRdb and include only in-frame sequences with V and J called. Some clones fail to appear in such tables; in the studies checked, an unresolved V gene covers under half of the shortfall, and the cause of the remainder is unknown. V, J and clone size are taken as reported in that table, and D and trimming were inferred from the DNA itself. The sample table lists more than 25,000 clones, roughly 90% of them with a count of one. The top ten hold under 1.3% of the sample.

Inclusion was restricted to participants for whom at least one PBMC sample before ART initiation and at least two post-ART samples were available. Treatment was received in the United States of America by all participants with HIV. Before DNA extraction, cryopreserved samples of about 0.95-10 million PBMC were thawed and washed. At the time of the earliest PBMC sample for each participant with HIV, ages ranged from roughly 23 to 60 years. PBMC samples from each participant spanned 1-4 timepoints before ART initiation and 2-8 timepoints after ART initiation, with a median of 7 samples. Serial HIV viral load, CD4+ T-cell count, ART history and demographic data were obtained for every participant. Using a Qiagen kit on a QIAcube, genomic DNA was extracted from unsorted PBMC, with samples processed in batches of 12. Trimming accounts for 3 bases at V and 0 bases at J, while the number of junction bases matched to no gene is 4. CDR1 and CDR2 are read off the germline V gene (reference sequence) as SEHNR and FQNEAQ. Measured from the cysteine to the phenylalanine, the CDR3 is 15 residues long. Only the CDR3 part of the read is kept: 45 bases, read in frame from the first base.

The V and J genes are TRBV7-9 and TRBJ1-1; TRBD1 matches 7 bases in the middle. Sequenced here: unsorted PBMCs, sampled 2 years after starting antiretroviral therapy. This TCR came from a man over 45 with HIV. The bases read TGTGCCAGCAGCTTCGAGGGGGCCTTGAACACTGAAGCTTTCTTT. Its translation is CASSFEGALNTEAFF.